This section outlines one T cell receptor beta chain sequence together with its context. The antigen is not known. The source of the sample is a study of beta chain features in type 1 diabetes. Sequencing targeted expressed TCRB transcripts, as all isolated RNA had been reverse transcribed. Sequenced naive, central memory and regulatory T cell samples produced an average of around 3.8 million reads. The table came from immunoSEQ multiplex PCR; TCRdb's copy has only in-frame clones and leaves some out. Of about 340,000 clones listed, about 13% were seen once; the top ten hold about 0.016%. The single heparinised draw taken from each donor contained roughly 100 mL of blood on average. General study points: The naive, central memory and Treg TCRB repertoires showed an apparent similarity that was greater among patients than among healthy donors. Patients with Type 1 diabetes showed moderately but significantly shorter TCRB CDR3s in all four CD4+ subsets.

The sequenced sample consisted of naive CD4+ T cells from blood. The TCR comes from a woman aged 18-29 years with type 1 diabetes.

CDR3 protein: CAQEEGGETQYF. The CDR3 bases are TGTGCCCAGGAGGAAGGCGGGGAGACCCAGTACTTC. The V call is TRBV30, the J call TRBJ2-5, with a possible D match to TRBD2 (5 bases). CDR3 size: 12 residues. Germline V gene sequence: CDR1 GTSNPN, CDR2 SVGIG (reference sequence). Trimming took 8 bases from V and 5 from J, leaving 15 bases between them.